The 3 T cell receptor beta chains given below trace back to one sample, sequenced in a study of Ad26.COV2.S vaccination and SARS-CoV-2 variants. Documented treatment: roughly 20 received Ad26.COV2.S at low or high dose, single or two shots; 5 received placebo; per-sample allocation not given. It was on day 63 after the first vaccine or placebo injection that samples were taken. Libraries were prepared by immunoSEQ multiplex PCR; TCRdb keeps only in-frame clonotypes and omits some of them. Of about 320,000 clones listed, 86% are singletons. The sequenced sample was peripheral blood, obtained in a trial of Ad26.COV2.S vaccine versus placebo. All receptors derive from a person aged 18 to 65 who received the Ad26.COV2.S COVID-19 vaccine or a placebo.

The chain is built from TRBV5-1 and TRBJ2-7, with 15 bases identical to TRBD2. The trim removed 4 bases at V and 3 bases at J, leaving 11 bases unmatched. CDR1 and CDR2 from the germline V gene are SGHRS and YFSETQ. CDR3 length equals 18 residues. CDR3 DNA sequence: TGCGCCAGCAGCCGGGGACTAGCGGGGGGCGGTTGGAACTACGAGCAGTACTTC. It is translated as CASSRGLAGGGWNYEQYF.

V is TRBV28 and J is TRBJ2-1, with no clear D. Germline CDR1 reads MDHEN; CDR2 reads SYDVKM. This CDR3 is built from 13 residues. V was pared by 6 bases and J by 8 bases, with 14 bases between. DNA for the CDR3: TGTGCCAGCAGACCCTCCCAAGTCTATGAGCAGTTCTTC. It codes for CASRPSQVYEQFF.

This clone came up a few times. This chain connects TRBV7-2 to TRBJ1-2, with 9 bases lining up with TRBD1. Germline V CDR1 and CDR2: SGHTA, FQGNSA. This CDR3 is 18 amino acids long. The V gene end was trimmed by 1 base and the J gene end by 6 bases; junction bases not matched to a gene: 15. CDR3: CASSLGGQGKVFRNGYTF. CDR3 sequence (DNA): TGTGCCAGCAGCTTAGGGGGACAGGGAAAGGTCTTTCGTAATGGCTACACCTTC.